This T cell receptor (beta chain) was captured by sequencing in a study of cytomegalovirus exposure and HLA in healthy donors. To note about this clone: Antigen unknown.

The V and J ends lost 1 base and 0 bases respectively, with 11 bases between them. CDR3 length: 15 residues. Germline CDR1 SGHRS, CDR2 YFSETQ. PCR was performed using 60 Vbeta and 13 Jbeta primers. Here immunoSEQ multiplex PCR was the method, and the copy in TCRdb shows in-frame clones only, minus some. The sample lists some 56,000 clones; 80% were seen once. Sampled while nominally healthy, donors likely had unrecorded immune exposures. General study results and limits: Using the classifier, cytomegalovirus status was reportedly diagnosed with high specificity and sensitivity. Based on reports, TCR beta sequences accurately predicted HLA-A and HLA-B alleles for most subjects.

Sequencing was carried out using PBMCs. J is TRBJ2-7 and V is TRBV5-1, with D tentatively TRBD1 (5 bases). The clonotype originates from a woman aged 40-49 years in good health and CMV-seronegative. CDR3 region: CASSLNQGNSYEQYF. The CDR3 coding sequence is TGCGCCAGCAGCTTGAATCAGGGTAACTCCTACGAGCAGTACTTC.